This is a list of T cell receptor beta chains from one sample in a study of beta chain features in type 1 diabetes. Sequencing used immunoSEQ multiplex PCR; TCRdb keeps in-frame clones, though not all of them. The sample comprises 200,000 to 300,000 clones, roughly 22% of which are singletons, and around 0.03% rests with the top ten. The sequenced sample consisted of naive CD4+ T cells from blood. The receptor set was obtained from a woman between 40 and 50 years old with type 1 diabetes. The CDR3 runs from the conserved cysteine through the conserved F or W. Each record gives: J gene, D gene, V gene, clone size, CDR3 DNA, CDR3 protein. D genes are given only for firm matches. Only some rows state a clone size, as once, few, many or a class for expanded clones.

J: TRBJ2-6; D: .; V: TRBV5-1; size: .; DNA: TGCGCCAGCAGGCAGGGCTCTGGTACCAACGTCCTGACTTTC; CDR3: CASRQGSGTNVLTF
J: TRBJ1-5; D: .; V: TRBV7-2; size: .; DNA: TGTGCCAGCAGCTTCGGCAGGGATCAGCCCCAGCATTTT; CDR3: CASSFGRDQPQHF
J: TRBJ2-1; D: .; V: TRBV9; size: .; DNA: TGTGCCAGCAGCGTAGCGGAGGTTAATGAGCAGTTCTTC; CDR3: CASSVAEVNEQFF
J: TRBJ1-2; D: TRBD1; V: TRBV5-4; size: .; DNA: TGTGCCAGCAGTTCCGGACAGGACAATAACTATGGCTACACCTTC; CDR3: CASSSGQDNNYGYTF
J: TRBJ2-4; D: .; V: TRBV19; size: few; DNA: TGTGCCAGTAGGGGGGCCCACCCGGCAGCCAAAAACATTCAGTACTTC; CDR3: CASRGAHPAAKNIQYF
J: TRBJ2-1; D: TRBD1; V: TRBV6-5; size: once; DNA: TGTGCCAGCAGTCCGCCGGACAGGAGGCAGTTCTTC; CDR3: CASSPPDRRQFF
J: TRBJ1-2; D: .; V: TRBV2; size: .; DNA: TGTGCCAGCCATACATCAGGGGAGGGCTACACCTTC; CDR3: CASHTSGEGYTF
J: TRBJ2-3; D: TRBD1; V: TRBV7-3; size: .; DNA: TGTGCCAGCAGCTCAGGGTGGGACAGGGGGCATACAGATACGCAGTATTTT; CDR3: CASSSGWDRGHTDTQYF
J: TRBJ2-5; D: .; V: TRBV9; size: few; DNA: TGTGCCAGCAGCGCTACAGGGTTTGGGAAAGAGACCCAGTACTTC; CDR3: CASSATGFGKETQYF
J: TRBJ2-2; D: TRBD2; V: TRBV9; size: few; DNA: TGTGCCAGCAGCCCCAGGGGTGGACTAGCCCCCACCGGGGAGCTGTTTTTT; CDR3: CASSPRGGLAPTGELFF
J: TRBJ2-5; D: TRBD2; V: TRBV5-1; size: few; DNA: TGCGCCAGCAGCCTCCAGCGGGAGGTCCAAGAGACCCAGTACTTC; CDR3: CASSLQREVQETQYF
J: TRBJ2-7; D: .; V: TRBV19; size: .; DNA: TGTGCCACTCAGGTCCCGGGAACCTACGAGCAGTACTTC; CDR3: CATQVPGTYEQYF
J: TRBJ1-1; D: TRBD1; V: TRBV6-6; size: .; DNA: TGTGCCAGCAGTTACAGAGGCGGACAGGGAAACACTGAAGCTTTCTTT; CDR3: CASSYRGGQGNTEAFF
J: TRBJ2-3; D: .; V: TRBV15; size: .; DNA: TGTGCCACCAGCAGAGTGCCAGGGGAAGTGGCAGATACGCAGTATTTT; CDR3: CATSRVPGEVADTQYF
J: TRBJ1-1; D: .; V: TRBV7-2; size: .; DNA: TGTGCCAGCAGCTTCCAGGGACACGGGGCTGAAGCTTTCTTT; CDR3: CASSFQGHGAEAFF
J: TRBJ2-7; D: TRBD1; V: TRBV18; size: few; DNA: TGTGCCAGCTCACCACGCTCCGGGACAGGGAAATACGAGCAGTACTTC; CDR3: CASSPRSGTGKYEQYF
J: TRBJ2-1; D: TRBD1; V: TRBV10-3; size: .; DNA: TGTGCCATCACCGGACAGGGGGGCGGTGAGCAGTTCTTC; CDR3: CAITGQGGGEQFF
J: TRBJ1-2; D: .; V: TRBV5-6; size: few; DNA: TGTGCCAGCAGCTCCACAGGACATGGCTACACCTTC; CDR3: CASSSTGHGYTF
J: TRBJ2-1; D: .; V: TRBV19; size: .; DNA: TGTGCCAGTAGCCTCTTTGGGGGCGGGAGAAACAATGAGCAGTTCTTC; CDR3: CASSLFGGGRNNEQFF
J: TRBJ2-3; D: .; V: TRBV2; size: few; DNA: TGTGCCAGCAGTGTGGCAGGCCCTAGCACAGATACGCAGTATTTT; CDR3: CASSVAGPSTDTQYF
J: TRBJ2-1; D: TRBD2; V: TRBV9; size: few; DNA: TGTGCCAGCAGCGTTAGCCTAGCGGCTAATGAGCAGTTCTTC; CDR3: CASSVSLAANEQFF
J: TRBJ2-3; D: TRBD2; V: TRBV28; size: .; DNA: TGTGCCAGCAGTCTCCTAGCGGCCACAGATACGCAGTATTTT; CDR3: CASSLLAATDTQYF
J: TRBJ2-6; D: .; V: TRBV30; size: .; DNA: TGTGCCTGGACTCCCGGGGTCCTCTCTGGGGCCAACGTCCTGACTTTC; CDR3: CAWTPGVLSGANVLTF
J: TRBJ2-7; D: TRBD1; V: TRBV7-2; size: .; DNA: TGTGCCAGCAGCTTAGCCGTCGGGGACAGCTCCTACGAGCAGTACTTC; CDR3: CASSLAVGDSSYEQYF
J: TRBJ1-2; D: .; V: TRBV9; size: .; DNA: TGTGCCAGCAGCCGGACCGCCAGGACAGCTAACTATGGCTACACCTTC; CDR3: CASSRTARTANYGYTF
J: TRBJ2-1; D: .; V: TRBV29-1; size: .; DNA: TGCAGCGCCCCGACAGGTTCTTCAAGTAGCAATGAGCAGTTCTTC; CDR3: CSAPTGSSSSNEQFF
J: TRBJ1-1; D: .; V: TRBV21-1; size: few; DNA: TGTGCTCGCACTGAAGCTTTCTTT; CDR3: CARTEAFF
J: TRBJ2-5; D: TRBD2; V: TRBV7-3; size: once; DNA: TGTGCCAGCAGCTTAAACCCGCGGACTAGCGGTCGCGAGACCCAGTACTTC; CDR3: CASSLNPRTSGRETQYF
J: TRBJ1-1; D: TRBD1; V: TRBV11-2; size: .; DNA: TGTGCCAGCAGCCTCGGACAGGGGAACACTGAAGCTTTCTTT; CDR3: CASSLGQGNTEAFF
J: TRBJ1-4; D: TRBD1; V: TRBV4-1; size: .; DNA: TGCGCCAGCAGCCTGCCGGGACAGGGGGAGGAAAAACTGTTTTTT; CDR3: CASSLPGQGEEKLFF
J: TRBJ2-1; D: .; V: TRBV7-9; size: .; DNA: TGTGCCAGCAGCCCGTCGCCGGGTCCCTACAATGAGCAGTTCTTC; CDR3: CASSPSPGPYNEQFF
J: TRBJ1-6; D: .; V: TRBV4-2; size: .; DNA: TGTGCCAGCAGCCCAGGGGATTCACCCCTCCACTTT; CDR3: CASSPGDSPLHF
J: TRBJ2-3; D: .; V: TRBV29-1; size: .; DNA: TGCAGCGTTGAAGACAGGGGAATTACCACAGATACGCAGTATTTT; CDR3: CSVEDRGITTDTQYF
J: TRBJ2-1; D: .; V: TRBV6-5; size: .; DNA: TGTGCCAGCAGTGGGGACTTCACCTACAATGAGCAGTTCTTC; CDR3: CASSGDFTYNEQFF
J: TRBJ2-5; D: .; V: TRBV5-4; size: few; DNA: TGTGCCAGCAGACGGGACACCGAAGAGACCCAGTACTTC; CDR3: CASRRDTEETQYF
J: TRBJ2-2; D: TRBD1; V: TRBV23-1; size: .; DNA: TGCGCCAGCAGCCCGGGACAGGGGGTTACCGGGGAGCTGTTTTTT; CDR3: CASSPGQGVTGELFF
J: TRBJ1-1; D: .; V: TRBV28; size: few; DNA: TGTGCCAGCAGTGGCCTCGGGGGGCCGGCACCGGTTGGAGCTTTCTTT; CDR3: CASSGLGGPAPVGAFF
J: TRBJ2-3; D: .; V: TRBV6-6; size: few; DNA: TGTGCCAGCACAAAGGAGGGAGATACGCAGTATTTT; CDR3: CASTKEGDTQYF
J: TRBJ2-5; D: .; V: TRBV5-4; size: .; DNA: TGTGCCAGCAGGTCCCAGGGGACGGAGACCCAGTACTTC; CDR3: CASRSQGTETQYF
J: TRBJ2-5; D: TRBD1; V: TRBV5-1; size: .; DNA: TGCGCCAGCAGCCCAGGGACAGGGCGAGAGACCCAGTACTTC; CDR3: CASSPGTGRETQYF
J: TRBJ2-4; D: .; V: TRBV4-2; size: .; DNA: TGTGCCAGCAGCCAAGAACGGGTAGGCCTAGCCAAAAACATTCAGTACTTC; CDR3: CASSQERVGLAKNIQYF
J: TRBJ1-1; D: .; V: TRBV28; size: .; DNA: TGTGCCAGCAGTTTGCCCCTCGGCAGGATGGGGGCTATGAACACTGAAGCTTTCTTT; CDR3: CASSLPLGRMGAMNTEAFF
J: TRBJ1-1; D: .; V: TRBV7-9; size: few; DNA: TGTGCCAGCAGCCTCGACTCGGGGGGGGCTTTCTTT; CDR3: CASSLDSGGAFF
J: TRBJ1-1; D: .; V: TRBV28; size: few; DNA: TGTGCCAGCATCGGGGGCACTGAAGCTTTCTTT; CDR3: CASIGGTEAFF
J: TRBJ1-1; D: TRBD1; V: TRBV30; size: few; DNA: TGTGCCTGGATGGGACAGGGGATCACTGAAGCTTTCTTT; CDR3: CAWMGQGITEAFF
J: TRBJ2-1; D: TRBD2; V: TRBV30; size: few; DNA: TGTGCCTGGAGTGGGGGGGAGGGCCTGTACAATGAGCAGTTCTTC; CDR3: CAWSGGEGLYNEQFF
J: TRBJ2-6; D: .; V: TRBV6-6; size: .; DNA: TGTGCCAGCCTTAACACAGGGGCCAACGTCCTGACTTTC; CDR3: CASLNTGANVLTF
J: TRBJ2-1; D: .; V: TRBV30; size: few; DNA: TGTGCCTGGAGAGGAGTGAATGAGCAGTTCTTC; CDR3: CAWRGVNEQFF
J: TRBJ1-2; D: .; V: TRBV5-8; size: .; DNA: TGTGCCACGCGGGGCGGGTCCGACTATGGCTACACCTTC; CDR3: CATRGGSDYGYTF
J: TRBJ2-3; D: .; V: TRBV7-2; size: .; DNA: TGTGCCAGCAGCTTAGCTCGGGTCCCGGGCACAGATACGCAGTATTTT; CDR3: CASSLARVPGTDTQYF